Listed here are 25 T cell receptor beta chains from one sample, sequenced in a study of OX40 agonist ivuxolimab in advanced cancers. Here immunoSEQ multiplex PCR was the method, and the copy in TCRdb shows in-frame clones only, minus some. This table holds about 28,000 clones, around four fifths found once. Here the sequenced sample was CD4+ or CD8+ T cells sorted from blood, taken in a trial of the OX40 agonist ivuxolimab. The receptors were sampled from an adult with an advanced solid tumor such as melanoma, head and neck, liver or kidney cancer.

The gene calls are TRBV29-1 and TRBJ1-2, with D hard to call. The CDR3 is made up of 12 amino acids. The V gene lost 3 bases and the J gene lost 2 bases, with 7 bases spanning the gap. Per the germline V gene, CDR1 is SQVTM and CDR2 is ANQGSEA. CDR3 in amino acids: CSVDIGNYGYTF. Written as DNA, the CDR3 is TGCAGCGTTGATATAGGGAACTATGGCTACACCTTC.

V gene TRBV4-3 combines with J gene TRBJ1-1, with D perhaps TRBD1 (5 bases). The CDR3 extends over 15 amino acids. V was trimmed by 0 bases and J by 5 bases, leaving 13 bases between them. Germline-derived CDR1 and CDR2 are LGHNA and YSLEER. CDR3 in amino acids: CASSQDRGSGTEAFF. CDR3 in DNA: TGCGCCAGCAGCCAAGATCGGGGGTCGGGAACTGAAGCTTTCTTT.

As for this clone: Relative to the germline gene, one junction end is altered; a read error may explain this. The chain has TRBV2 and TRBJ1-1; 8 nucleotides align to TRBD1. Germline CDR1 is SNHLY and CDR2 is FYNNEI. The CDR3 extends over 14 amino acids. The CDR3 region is CASTEMTGVTEAFF. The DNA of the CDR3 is TGTGCCAGCACTGAAATGACAGGGGTCACTGAAGCTTTCTTT.

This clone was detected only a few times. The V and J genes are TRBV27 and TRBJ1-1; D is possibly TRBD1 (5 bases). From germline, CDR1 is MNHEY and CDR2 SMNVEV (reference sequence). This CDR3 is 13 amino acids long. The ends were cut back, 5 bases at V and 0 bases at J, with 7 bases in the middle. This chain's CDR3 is CASSGGVNTEAFF. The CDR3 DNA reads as TGTGCCAGCAGTGGGGGAGTGAACACTGAAGCTTTCTTT.

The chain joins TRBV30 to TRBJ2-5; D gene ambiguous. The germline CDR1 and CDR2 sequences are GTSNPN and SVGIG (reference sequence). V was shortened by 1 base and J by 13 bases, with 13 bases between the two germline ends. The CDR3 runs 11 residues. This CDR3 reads CAWSGGRSLYF. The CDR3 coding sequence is TGTGCCTGGAGTGGCGGACGGAGCTTGTACTTC.

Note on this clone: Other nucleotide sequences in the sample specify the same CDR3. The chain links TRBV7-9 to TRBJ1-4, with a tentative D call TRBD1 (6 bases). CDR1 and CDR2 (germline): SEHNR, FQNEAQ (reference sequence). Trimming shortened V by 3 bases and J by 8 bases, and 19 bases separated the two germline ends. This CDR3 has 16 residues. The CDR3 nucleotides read TGTGCCAGCAGCTTTGTGACCACCGCAGGGGACGAAAAACTGTTTTTT. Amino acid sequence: CASSFVTTAGDEKLFF.

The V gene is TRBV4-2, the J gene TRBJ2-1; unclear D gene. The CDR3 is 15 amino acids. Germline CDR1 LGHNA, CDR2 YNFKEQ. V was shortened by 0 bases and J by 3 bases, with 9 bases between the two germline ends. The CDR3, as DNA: TGTGCCAGCAGCCAAGAAGGAACTGACTACAATGAGCAGTTCTTC. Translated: CASSQEGTDYNEQFF.

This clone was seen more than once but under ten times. CDR3 region: CASIGEANEQFF. The DNA of the CDR3 is TGTGCCAGCATCGGGGAGGCCAATGAGCAGTTCTTC. V gene TRBV7-8 combines with J gene TRBJ2-1, with D tentatively TRBD2 (6 bases). Germline-derived CDR1 and CDR2 are SGHVS and FQNEAQ. The CDR3 is 12 residues long. The V end lost 7 bases, the J end lost 6 bases, and 10 bases lay between the germline ends. The whole variable domain, filled in from reference TRBV7-8 and TRBJ2-1, reads GAGVSQSPRYKVAKRGQDVALRCDPISGHVSLFWYQQALGQGPEFLTYFQNEAQLDKSGLPSDRFFAERPEGSVSTLKIQRTQQEDSAVYLCASIGEANEQFFGPGTRLTVL.

The CDR3 spells CASSVEGTQETQYF. The CDR3 DNA is TGTGCCAGCAGCGTAGAGGGGACCCAAGAGACCCAGTACTTC. The rearrangement joins TRBV9 to TRBJ2-5; possibly TRBD1 or TRBD2 for D (5 bases each). This CDR3 contains 14 residues. Germline CDR1 and CDR2: SGDLS and YYNGEE. Deletions cut 0 bases from V and 1 base from J, with 7 bases between. The variable domain in full, completed from reference TRBV9 and TRBJ2-5, reads DSGVTQTPKHLITATGQRVTLRCSPRSGDLSVYWYQQSLDQGLQFLIQYYNGEERAKGNILERFSAQQFPDLHSELNLSSLELGDSALYFCASSVEGTQETQYFGPGTRLLVL.

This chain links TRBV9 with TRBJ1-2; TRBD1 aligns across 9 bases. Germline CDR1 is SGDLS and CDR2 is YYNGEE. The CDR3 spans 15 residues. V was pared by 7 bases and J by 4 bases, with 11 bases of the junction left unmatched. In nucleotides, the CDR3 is TGTGCCAGCGGCCAGGTAGGACAGGGGCTCTATGGCTACACCTTC. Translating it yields CASGQVGQGLYGYTF.

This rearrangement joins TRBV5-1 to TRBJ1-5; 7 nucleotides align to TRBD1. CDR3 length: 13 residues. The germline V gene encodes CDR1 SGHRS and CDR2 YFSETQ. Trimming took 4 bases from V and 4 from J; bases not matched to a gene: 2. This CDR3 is CASSPGQNQPQHF. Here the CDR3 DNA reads TGCGCCAGCAGCCCGGGACAGAATCAGCCCCAGCATTTT.

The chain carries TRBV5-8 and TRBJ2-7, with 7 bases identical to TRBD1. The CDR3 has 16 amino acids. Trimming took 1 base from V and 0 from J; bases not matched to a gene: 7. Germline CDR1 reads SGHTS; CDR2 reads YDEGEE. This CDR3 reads CASSLSTGASSYEQYF. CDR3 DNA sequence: TGTGCCAGCAGCTTGTCTACAGGGGCAAGCTCCTACGAGCAGTACTTC.

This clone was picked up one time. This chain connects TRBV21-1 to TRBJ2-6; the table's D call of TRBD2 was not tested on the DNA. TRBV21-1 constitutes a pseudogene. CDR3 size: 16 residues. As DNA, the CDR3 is TGTGCCAGCAGCAAGAGGTTGGGCTCTGGGGCCAACGTCCTGACTTTC. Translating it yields CASSKRLGSGANVLTF.

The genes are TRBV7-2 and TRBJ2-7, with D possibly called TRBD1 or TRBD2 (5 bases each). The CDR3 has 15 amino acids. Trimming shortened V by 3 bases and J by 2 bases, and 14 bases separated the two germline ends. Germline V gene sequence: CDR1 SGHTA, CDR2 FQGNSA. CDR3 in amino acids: CASSFSWGKAYEQYF. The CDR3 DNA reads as TGTGCCAGCAGCTTTTCCTGGGGGAAGGCCTACGAGCAGTACTTC. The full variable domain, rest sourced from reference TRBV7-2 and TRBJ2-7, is GAGVSQSPSNKVTEKGKDVELRCDPISGHTALYWYRQSLGQGLEFLIYFQGNSAPDKSGLPSDRFSAERTGGSVSTLTIQRTQQEDSAVYLCASSFSWGKAYEQYFGPGTRLTVT.

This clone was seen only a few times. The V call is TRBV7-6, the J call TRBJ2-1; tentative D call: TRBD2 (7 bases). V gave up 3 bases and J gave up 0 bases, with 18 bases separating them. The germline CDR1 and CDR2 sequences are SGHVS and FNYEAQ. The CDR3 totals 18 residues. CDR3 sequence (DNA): TGTGCCAGCAGCTTGGGGCGGGGGCCATTACTCTCCTACAATGAGCAGTTCTTC. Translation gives CASSLGRGPLLSYNEQFF.

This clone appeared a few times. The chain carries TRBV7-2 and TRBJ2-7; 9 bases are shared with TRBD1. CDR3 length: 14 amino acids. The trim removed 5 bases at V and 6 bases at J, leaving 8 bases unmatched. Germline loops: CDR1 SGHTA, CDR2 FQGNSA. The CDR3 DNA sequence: TGTGCCAGCAGCCTACAGGGGGCTGCTTCCGAGCAGTACTTC. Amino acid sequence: CASSLQGAASEQYF.

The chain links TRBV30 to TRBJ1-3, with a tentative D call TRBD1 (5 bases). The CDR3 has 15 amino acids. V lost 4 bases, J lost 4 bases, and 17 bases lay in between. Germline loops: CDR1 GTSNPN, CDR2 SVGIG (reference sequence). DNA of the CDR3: TGTGCCTGGAATGGGGACTCCGACCTAGGAAACACCATATATTTT. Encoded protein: CAWNGDSDLGNTIYF.

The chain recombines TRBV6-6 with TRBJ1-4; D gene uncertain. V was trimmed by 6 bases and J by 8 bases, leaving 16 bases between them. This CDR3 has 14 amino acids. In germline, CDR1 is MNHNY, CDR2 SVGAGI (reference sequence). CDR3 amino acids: CASSPTANLEKLFF. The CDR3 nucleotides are TGTGCCAGCAGCCCTACCGCCAACTTGGAAAAACTGTTTTTT.

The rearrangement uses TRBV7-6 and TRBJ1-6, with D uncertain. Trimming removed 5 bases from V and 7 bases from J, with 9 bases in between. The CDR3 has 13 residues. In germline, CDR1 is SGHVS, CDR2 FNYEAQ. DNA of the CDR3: TGTGCCAGCAGCCCCGTCTCAAATTCACCCCTCCACTTT. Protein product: CASSPVSNSPLHF.

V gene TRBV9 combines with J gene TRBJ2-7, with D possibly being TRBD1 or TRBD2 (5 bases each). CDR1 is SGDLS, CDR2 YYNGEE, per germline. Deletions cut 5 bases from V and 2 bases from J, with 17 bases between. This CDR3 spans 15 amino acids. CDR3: CASSGLGTAPYEQYF. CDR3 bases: TGTGCCAGCAGTGGCCTGGGGACGGCTCCCTACGAGCAGTACTTC.

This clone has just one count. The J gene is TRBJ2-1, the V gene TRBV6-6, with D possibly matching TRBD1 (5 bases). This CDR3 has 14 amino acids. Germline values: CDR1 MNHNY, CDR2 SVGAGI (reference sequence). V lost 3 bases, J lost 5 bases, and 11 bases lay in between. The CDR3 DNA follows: TGTGCCAGCAGTTATCGCTCAGGGAACAATGAGCAGTTCTTC. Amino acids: CASSYRSGNNEQFF.

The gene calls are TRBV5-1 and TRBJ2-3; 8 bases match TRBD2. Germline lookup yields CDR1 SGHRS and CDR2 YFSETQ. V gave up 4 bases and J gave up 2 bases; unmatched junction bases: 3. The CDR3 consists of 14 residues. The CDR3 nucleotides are TGCGCCAGCAGCGGCGGGGGGCTCACAGATACGCAGTATTTT. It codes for CASSGGGLTDTQYF.

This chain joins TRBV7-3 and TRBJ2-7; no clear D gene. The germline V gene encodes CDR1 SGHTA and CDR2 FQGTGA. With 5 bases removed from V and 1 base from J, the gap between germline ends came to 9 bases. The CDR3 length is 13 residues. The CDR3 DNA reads TGTGCCAGCAGCCCGGGCCTTTCCTACGAGCAGTACTTC. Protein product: CASSPGLSYEQYF.

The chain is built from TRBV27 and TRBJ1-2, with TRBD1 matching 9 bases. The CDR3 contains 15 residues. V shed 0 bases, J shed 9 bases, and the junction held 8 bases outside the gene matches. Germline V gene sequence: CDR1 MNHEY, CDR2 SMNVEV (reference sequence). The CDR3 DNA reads TGTGCCAGCAGTTTATCGTTTGGGACAGGGAGCAGCTACACCTTC. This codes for CASSLSFGTGSSYTF.

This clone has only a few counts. The CDR3 DNA reads TGTGCCAGCAGTTTTCAGGGGTTGAACACTGAAGCTTTCTTT. This codes for CASSFQGLNTEAFF. The chain carries TRBV27 and TRBJ1-1; the D gene is possibly TRBD1 (6 bases). V lost 3 bases to trimming and J lost 0 bases, with 8 bases between them. The CDR3 length is 14 residues. CDR1 is MNHEY, CDR2 SMNVEV, per germline (reference sequence).